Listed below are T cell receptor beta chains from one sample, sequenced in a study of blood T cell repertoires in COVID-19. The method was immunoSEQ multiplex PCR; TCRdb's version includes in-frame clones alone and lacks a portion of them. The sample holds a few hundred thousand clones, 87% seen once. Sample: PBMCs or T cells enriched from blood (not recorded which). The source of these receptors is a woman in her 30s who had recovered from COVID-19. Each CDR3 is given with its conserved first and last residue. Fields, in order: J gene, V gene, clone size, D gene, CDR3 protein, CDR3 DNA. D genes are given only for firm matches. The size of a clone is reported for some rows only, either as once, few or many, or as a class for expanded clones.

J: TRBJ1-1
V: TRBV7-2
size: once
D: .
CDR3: CASSFYGSGEGTEAFF
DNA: TGTGCCAGCAGCTTTTACGGTTCGGGGGAGGGGACTGAAGCTTTCTTT

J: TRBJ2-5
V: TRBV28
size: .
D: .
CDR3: CASSLSGETQYF
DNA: TGTGCCAGCAGTTTATCCGGGGAGACCCAGTACTTC

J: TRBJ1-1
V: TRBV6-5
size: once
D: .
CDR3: CASSQGGGSGFF
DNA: TGTGCCAGCAGCCAGGGAGGAGGAAGCGGTTTCTTT

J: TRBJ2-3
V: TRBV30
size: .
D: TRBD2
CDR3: CAWSVLGAGGPTDTQYF
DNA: TGTGCCTGGAGTGTTCTTGGGGCGGGGGGGCCCACAGATACGCAGTATTTT

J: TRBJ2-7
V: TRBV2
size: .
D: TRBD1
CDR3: CASAGQEHSYEQYF
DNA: TGTGCCAGCGCTGGACAGGAACACTCCTACGAGCAGTACTTC

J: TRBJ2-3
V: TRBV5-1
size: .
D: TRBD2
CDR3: CASSPDPGLSTDTQYF
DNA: TGCGCCAGCAGCCCGGATCCGGGACTAAGCACAGATACGCAGTATTTT

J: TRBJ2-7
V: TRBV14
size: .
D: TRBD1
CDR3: CASSPGTGYEQYF
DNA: TGTGCCAGCAGCCCTGGGACAGGCTACGAGCAGTACTTC

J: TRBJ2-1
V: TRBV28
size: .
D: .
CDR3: CASSPDGGRPYNEQFF
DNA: TGTGCCAGCAGTCCCGACGGGGGTCGGCCCTACAATGAGCAGTTCTTC

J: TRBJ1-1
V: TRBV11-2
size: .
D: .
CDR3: CASSLGQGMNTEAFF
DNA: TGTGCCAGCAGCTTGGGGCAGGGAATGAACACTGAAGCTTTCTTT

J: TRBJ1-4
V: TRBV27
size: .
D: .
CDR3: CASSGRSHNEKLFF
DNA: TGTGCCAGCAGTGGCAGGTCCCATAATGAAAAACTGTTTTTT

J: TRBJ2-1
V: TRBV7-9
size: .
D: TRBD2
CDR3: CASSLVGGKASGSWGEQFF
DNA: TGTGCCAGCAGCTTAGTAGGTGGTAAGGCTAGCGGGAGTTGGGGTGAGCAGTTCTTC

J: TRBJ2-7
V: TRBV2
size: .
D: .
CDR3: CASRIESRGLDYEQYF
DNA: TGTGCCAGCAGAATAGAATCAAGGGGGTTAGACTACGAGCAGTACTTC

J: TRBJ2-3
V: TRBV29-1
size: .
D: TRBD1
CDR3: CSVTGGSDTQYF
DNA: TGCAGCGTGACAGGGGGCTCAGATACGCAGTATTTT

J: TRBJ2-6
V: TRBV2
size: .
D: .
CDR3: CASSDSSGANVLTF
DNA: TGTGCCAGCAGCGACAGCTCTGGGGCCAACGTCCTGACTTTC

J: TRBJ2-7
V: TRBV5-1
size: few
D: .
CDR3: CASSLGETGHEQYF
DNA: TGCGCCAGCAGCTTGGGGGAAACAGGGCACGAGCAGTACTTC

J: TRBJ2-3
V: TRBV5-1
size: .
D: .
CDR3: CASSTHRETDTQYF
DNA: TGCGCCAGCAGCACTCACAGGGAAACAGATACGCAGTATTTT

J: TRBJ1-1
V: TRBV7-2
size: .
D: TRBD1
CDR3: CASSLHTGQAGGAEAFF
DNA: TGTGCCAGCAGCTTACACACCGGACAGGCGGGCGGAGCTGAAGCTTTCTTT

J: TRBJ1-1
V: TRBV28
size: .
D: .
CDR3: CASSPWAPADTEAFF
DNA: TGTGCCAGCAGTCCGTGGGCCCCAGCGGACACTGAAGCTTTCTTT

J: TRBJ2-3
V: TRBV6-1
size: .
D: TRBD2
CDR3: CASSVPLAASTDTQYF
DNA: TGTGCCAGCAGTGTCCCACTAGCGGCTAGCACAGATACGCAGTATTTT

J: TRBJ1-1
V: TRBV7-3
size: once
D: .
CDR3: CASSLQGNTEAFF
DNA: TGTGCCAGCAGCCTCCAGGGGAACACTGAAGCTTTCTTT

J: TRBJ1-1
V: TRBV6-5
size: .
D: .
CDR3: CASRSPRGMDTEAFF
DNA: TGTGCCAGCAGATCCCCGAGAGGCATGGACACTGAAGCTTTCTTT

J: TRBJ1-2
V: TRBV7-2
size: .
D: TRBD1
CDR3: CASSLWGQVNYGYTF
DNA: TGTGCCAGCAGCTTATGGGGACAGGTTAACTATGGCTACACCTTC

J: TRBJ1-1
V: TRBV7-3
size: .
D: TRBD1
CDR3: CASSLTGTGGTEAFF
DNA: TGTGCCAGCAGCTTAACTGGGACAGGGGGCACTGAAGCTTTCTTT

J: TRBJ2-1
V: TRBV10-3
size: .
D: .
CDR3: CAISQGYGNEQFF
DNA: TGTGCCATCAGTCAGGGCTATGGGAATGAGCAGTTCTTC

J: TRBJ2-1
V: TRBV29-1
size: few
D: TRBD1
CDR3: CSGDHRGHNEQFF
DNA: TGCAGCGGAGACCACAGGGGGCACAATGAGCAGTTCTTC